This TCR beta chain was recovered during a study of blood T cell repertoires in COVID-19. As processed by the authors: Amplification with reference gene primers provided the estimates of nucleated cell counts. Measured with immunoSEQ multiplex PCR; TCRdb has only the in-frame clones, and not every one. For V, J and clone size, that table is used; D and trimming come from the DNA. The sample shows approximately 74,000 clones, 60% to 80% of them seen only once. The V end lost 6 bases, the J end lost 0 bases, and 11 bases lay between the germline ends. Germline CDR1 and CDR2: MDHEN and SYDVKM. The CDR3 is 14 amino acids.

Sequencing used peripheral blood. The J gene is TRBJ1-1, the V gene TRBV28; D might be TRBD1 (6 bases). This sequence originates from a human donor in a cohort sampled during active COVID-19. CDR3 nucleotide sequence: TGTGCCAGCAGCATGGGACACCTGAACACTGAAGCTTTCTTT. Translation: CASSMGHLNTEAFF.